This TCR beta chain was observed in a study of regulatory T cells in long-lasting Graves disease. CDR3 regions were amplified by Arm-PCR using iRepertoire HTBI primers to build TCR beta libraries. Using its own MiXCR run on the multiplex PCR reads, TCRdb lists one record per CDR3 protein. The sample records 550,000 to 600,000 distinct CDR3 sequences, roughly a sixth being singletons. V lost 4 bases, J lost 1 base, and 4 bases stayed unmatched. This CDR3 comprises 15 residues. Looked up from germline, CDR1 is SGHTA and CDR2 is FQGNSA. General study findings and limits: Lower TCR diversity characterized persistent Graves' patients relative to newly diagnosed patients.

Time point: newly diagnosed GD, antithyroid drugs for less than 3 months. From PBMCs, RNA was extracted and then used to make the TCR library. For this clonotype: No antigen is known for it.

The same data also contributed to another study, on T cells in Graves' hyperthyroidism and ophthalmopathy.

This TCR derives from a man between 18 and 29 years old with Graves disease. The J gene is TRBJ2-1, the V gene TRBV7-2, with 7 bases aligning to TRBD2. The sequences come from peripheral blood mononuclear cells (PBMCs), collected at new diagnosis, from a patient treated with antithyroid drugs. The CDR3 DNA sequence: TGTGCCAGCAGCTCTAAGCGGGATTCCTACAATGAGCAGTTCTTC. It specifies CASSSKRDSYNEQFF.